What follows are 26 T cell receptor beta chains derived from one specimen sequenced in a study of shared clonotypes between healthy human individuals. TCRdb's copy holds only in-frame clones and misses some; the assay was immunoSEQ multiplex PCR. The table records millions of clones, roughly 95% of them present only once. Sequences were obtained from naive CD4+ T cells sorted from blood. Specified subset: CD45RA+ positively selected. The receptors derive from a young man in good health.

The rearrangement joins TRBV4-1 to TRBJ2-1; D call uncertain. Germline CDR1 is MGHRA and CDR2 is YSYEKL. CDR3 length equals 16 residues. The germline V and J ends were trimmed by 0 bases and 10 bases, with 19 bases remaining between them. The chain's CDR3 is CASSQEANLIFGEQFF. In DNA, the CDR3 is TGCGCCAGCAGCCAAGAGGCTAACTTAATATTCGGGGAGCAGTTCTTC.

The chain couples TRBV2 to TRBJ1-1; TRBD1 agrees at 9 bases. The CDR3 consists of 15 residues. V shed 8 bases and J 6 bases; nucleotides not matched to a gene: 13. Looked up from germline, CDR1 is SNHLY and CDR2 is FYNNEI. This CDR3 is CASCFSGQGPPEAFF. As DNA, the CDR3 is TGTGCCAGCTGTTTTTCGGGACAGGGCCCCCCTGAAGCTTTCTTT.

For this clone: This may arise from a read error, as a much more abundant clone is one base away. Other DNA sequences in the same sample also yield this CDR3. The rearrangement links TRBV5-1 to TRBJ2-7; D is unresolved. Germline V lookup: CDR1 SGHRS, CDR2 YFSETQ. The CDR3 consists of 13 residues. CDR3: CASSSVDQGKGVF. CDR3 sequence (DNA): TGCGCCAGCAGCAGTGTTGACCAAGGGAAAGGCGTCTTC.

This chain connects TRBV5-1 to TRBJ2-2, with D possibly called TRBD1 or TRBD2 (5 bases each). Trimming pared 5 bases from V and 6 bases from J, leaving 14 bases between. The germline V gene has CDR1 SGHRS and CDR2 YFSETQ. This CDR3 comprises 14 residues. CDR3 coding DNA: TGCGCCAGCAGGTCTGGGACCTCCTCCGGGGAGCTGTTTTTT. It codes for CASRSGTSSGELFF.

The gene calls are TRBV10-3 and TRBJ1-1, with 9 bases lining up with TRBD1. This CDR3 is built from 17 residues. CDR1 and CDR2 (germline): ENHRY, SYGVKD. V trimming: 4 bases; J trimming: 4 bases; junction bases outside the gene matches: 13. The CDR3 DNA reads as TGTGCCATCAGTGGCCCCCTAACAGGGGGCGCGGGCACTGAAGCTTTCTTT. It specifies CAISGPLTGGAGTEAFF.

This chain connects TRBV4-3 to TRBJ2-5; 12 bases align to TRBD2. This CDR3 is 17 amino acids long. The germline V gene has CDR1 LGHNA and CDR2 YSLEER. Losses at the gene ends were 1 base for V and 5 bases for J; bases not matched to a gene: 8. CDR3 residues: CASSQGLAGVRMETQYF. CDR3 DNA: TGCGCCAGCAGCCAAGGACTAGCGGGAGTTCGTATGGAGACCCAGTACTTC.

This chain links TRBV7-9 with TRBJ1-6; tentative D call: TRBD1 (5 bases). The CDR3 spans 14 residues. Germline CDR1 SEHNR, CDR2 FQNEAQ (reference sequence). Trimming stripped 2 bases from V and 14 bases from J, with 16 bases between. CDR3 sequence: CASSLRTEGVALHF. As DNA, the CDR3 is TGTGCCAGCAGCTTACGGACGGAAGGGGTAGCCCTCCACTTT.

The chain is built from TRBV7-2 and TRBJ2-5, with TRBD2 matching 11 bases. The junction had 7 bases not matched to a gene; V was cut back by 5 bases and J by 5 bases. Germline loops: CDR1 SGHTA, CDR2 FQGNSA. This CDR3 comprises 15 residues. The CDR3 nucleotides are TGTGCCAGCAGCCTCGTAGCGGGAGGGCCGGAGACCCAGTACTTC. This translates into CASSLVAGGPETQYF.

This clone came up a few times. The chain carries TRBV5-1 and TRBJ1-6; 8 nucleotides align to TRBD1. The CDR3 spans 15 residues. Germline values: CDR1 SGHRS, CDR2 YFSETQ. V lost 3 bases and J lost 3; bases outside the gene matches: 2. The CDR3 DNA follows: TGCGCCAGCAGCTCAGGACAGGGCTATAATTCACCCCTCCACTTT. Encoded protein: CASSSGQGYNSPLHF.

The CDR3 region has the DNA TGTGCCAGTAGTCGTAGACAGGGGTTGCGCACTGAAGCTTTCTTT. Protein product: CASSRRQGLRTEAFF. V usage is TRBV19 and J usage is TRBJ1-1, with TRBD1 matching 8 bases. Germline lookup yields CDR1 LNHDA and CDR2 SQIVND (reference sequence). V gave up 5 bases and J gave up 4 bases; unmatched junction bases: 9. The CDR3 has 15 amino acids. The variable domain in full, with the rest retrieved from reference TRBV19 and TRBJ1-1, is DGGITQSPKYLFRKEGQNVTLSCEQNLNHDAMYWYRQDPGQGLRLIYYSQIVNDFQKGDIAEGYSVSREKKESFPLTVTSAQKNPTAFYLCASSRRQGLRTEAFFGQGTRLTVV.

The table lists this clone with a count of one. The genes are TRBV29-1 and TRBJ1-1; D unresolved. V lost 3 bases to trimming and J lost 1 base, with 12 bases between them. The CDR3 length is 14 residues. Germline V gene lookup returns CDR1 SQVTM and CDR2 ANQGSEA. CDR3 DNA sequence: TGCAGCGTTGATGACTCGACGGGGAACACTGAAGCTTTCTTT. Translation: CSVDDSTGNTEAFF.

This chain joins TRBV6-1 and TRBJ1-1; D is perhaps TRBD1 (6 bases). Trimming removed 7 bases from V and 1 base from J, with 16 bases in between. Germline loops: CDR1 MNHNS, CDR2 SASEGT. CDR3 length: 15 residues. CDR3 DNA sequence: TGTGCCAGCACCACAGGGTCTGCGGGGAACACTGAAGCTTTCTTT. This codes for CASTTGSAGNTEAFF.

This sequence joins TRBV2 and TRBJ2-5, with D possibly being TRBD1 or TRBD2 (5 bases each). From germline, CDR1 is SNHLY and CDR2 FYNNEI. This CDR3 contains 14 residues. Deletions cut 10 bases from V and 5 bases from J, with 20 bases between. The CDR3, as DNA: TGTGCCACAACTGCAATGGGGGTGCAGGAGACCCAGTACTTC. Amino acid sequence: CATTAMGVQETQYF.

The CDR3 nucleotides read TGTGCCAGCAGCTTTCGGGGGCAGGGTTGGTCTGGGGCCAACGTCCTGACTTTC. Translated, it gives CASSFRGQGWSGANVLTF. The chain recombines TRBV5-6 with TRBJ2-6; the D gene could be TRBD1 or TRBD2 (6 bases each). The CDR3 covers 18 residues. Germline CDR1 SGHDT, CDR2 YYEEEE. V lost 2 bases, J lost 1 base, and 16 bases lay in between. Supplemented by reference TRBV5-6 and TRBJ2-6, the full variable domain reads DAGVTQSPTHLIKTRGQQVTLRCSPKSGHDTVSWYQQALGQGPQFIFQYYEEEERQRGNFPDRFSGHQFPNYSSELNVNALLLGDSALYLCASSFRGQGWSGANVLTFGAGSRLTVL.

As for this clone: A much more abundant neighbour one base away suggests this may be a read error. This rearrangement joins TRBV7-9 to TRBJ2-7, with TRBD1 identical over 7 bases. Losses at the gene ends were 6 bases for V and 2 bases for J; bases not matched to a gene: 10. The CDR3 runs to 15 residues. CDR1 and CDR2 from the germline V gene are SEHNR and FQNEAQ (reference sequence). This chain's CDR3 is CASRRTGVGTYEQYF. The CDR3 DNA reads as TGTGCCAGCAGACGCACAGGGGTGGGGACCTACGAGCAGTACTTC.

The rearrangement links TRBV18 to TRBJ2-5, with unresolved D. In germline, CDR1 is KGHSH, CDR2 LQKENI. The CDR3 covers 14 residues. V was shortened by 0 bases and J by 3 bases, with 8 bases between the two germline ends. DNA of the CDR3: TGTGCCAGCTCACCACCCACTCCGAAAGAGACCCAGTACTTC. This codes for CASSPPTPKETQYF.

The chain joins TRBV30 to TRBJ2-7; 10 bases line up with TRBD1. CDR3 length: 15 residues. Germline V CDR1 and CDR2: GTSNPN, SVGIG (reference sequence). The J segment lost 5 bases and the V segment lost 1 base, leaving 8 bases of the junction unmatched. The CDR3 sequence: CAWSALGTGVHEQYF. CDR3 nucleotide sequence: TGTGCCTGGAGTGCACTTGGGACAGGGGTCCACGAGCAGTACTTC.

Concerning this clone itself: The identical CDR3 is also encoded by other nucleotide sequences in the sample. This chain links TRBV18 with TRBJ2-7; TRBD2 is a possible D gene (5 bases). CDR1 is KGHSH and CDR2 is LQKENI in the germline V gene. This CDR3 is 12 amino acids long. Trimming removed 3 bases at V and 7 bases at J, with 10 bases between. Written as DNA, the CDR3 is TGTGCCAGCTCACCCTCTACGGGGGAGCAGTACTTC. Translated: CASSPSTGEQYF. The entire variable domain, with the rest obtained from reference TRBV18 and TRBJ2-7, is as follows: NAGVMQNPRHLVRRRGQEARLRCSPMKGHSHVYWYRQLPEEGLKFMVYLQKENIIDESGMPKERFSAEFPKEGPSILRIQQVVRGDSAAYFCASSPSTGEQYFGPGTRLTVT.

A single count supports this clone. The chain combines TRBV6-6 with TRBJ1-1; no clear D. Trimming stripped 6 bases from V and 0 bases from J, with 8 bases between. The CDR3 is 13 amino acids. Germline CDR1 and CDR2: MNHNY and SVGAGI (reference sequence). CDR3 DNA: TGTGCCAGCAGGGCAGACATGAACACTGAAGCTTTCTTT. Encoded protein: CASRADMNTEAFF.

The chain uses TRBV2 and TRBJ2-7; D remains unclear. Germline V CDR1 and CDR2: SNHLY, FYNNEI. The CDR3 loop spans 12 amino acids. V was cut by 5 bases and J by 6 bases, with 11 bases left in between. The DNA of the CDR3 is TGTGCCAGCAGTCGGTCAATGGTCGAGCAGTACTTC. Protein product: CASSRSMVEQYF. The whole variable domain, filled in from reference TRBV2 and TRBJ2-7, reads EPEVTQTPSHQVTQMGQEVILRCVPISNHLYFYWYRQILGQKVEFLVSFYNNEISEKSEIFDDQFSVERPDGSNFTLKIRSTKLEDSAMYFCASSRSMVEQYFGPGTRLTVT.

V gene TRBV18 combines with J gene TRBJ2-1; maybe TRBD2 (5 bases). CDR3 size: 13 residues. V was clipped by 4 bases and J by 7 bases, with 11 bases between them. Germline values: CDR1 KGHSH, CDR2 LQKENI. CDR3 residues: CASSRGPQNEQFF. CDR3 coding DNA: TGTGCCAGCTCACGCGGGCCTCAGAATGAGCAGTTCTTC.

The chain employs TRBV5-4 and TRBJ1-1, with 11 bases identical to TRBD1. After removal of 3 bases from V and 5 bases from J, the junction contained 6 bases not matched to a gene. This CDR3 spans 15 amino acids. Germline V lookup: CDR1 SGHNT, CDR2 YYREEE (reference sequence). CDR3 region: CASSSRGQGETEAFF. CDR3 nucleotides: TGTGCCAGCAGCTCTAGGGGACAGGGGGAAACTGAAGCTTTCTTT.

The rearrangement joins TRBV4-1 to TRBJ1-2; 10 bases agree with TRBD1. Losses at the gene ends were 4 bases for V and 4 bases for J; bases not matched to a gene: 6. This CDR3 comprises 15 residues. The V gene's germline CDR1 is MGHRA and CDR2 YSYEKL. CDR3 loop: CASSLLGDRGYGYTF. CDR3 DNA sequence: TGCGCCAGCAGCCTGTTAGGGGACAGGGGCTATGGCTACACCTTC.

Concerning this clone itself: Other nucleotide sequences from this sample produce the same CDR3. The V call is TRBV19, the J call TRBJ1-4; D might be TRBD1 (6 bases). This CDR3 is built from 14 residues. V was shortened by 5 bases and J by 1 base, with 8 bases between the two germline ends. Germline lookup yields CDR1 LNHDA and CDR2 SQIVND (reference sequence). The CDR3 coding sequence is TGTGCCAGTAGTCCGACAGGAACTAATGAAAAACTGTTTTTT. Residues: CASSPTGTNEKLFF.

This clone was recorded only once. The chain joins TRBV2 to TRBJ2-1; no reliable D call. The CDR3 is 11 residues long. The V gene lost 10 bases and the J gene lost 1 base, with 5 bases spanning the gap. The germline gives CDR1 SNHLY, CDR2 FYNNEI. The CDR3 loop reads CATRSYNEQFF. DNA for the CDR3: TGTGCCACAAGGTCCTACAATGAGCAGTTCTTC.

The rearrangement links TRBV4-1 to TRBJ2-6; perhaps TRBD1 as D (6 bases). CDR1 is MGHRA, CDR2 YSYEKL, per germline. V gave up 2 bases and J gave up 0 bases, with 14 bases separating them. The CDR3 has 18 residues. This CDR3 is CASSQRQDSYSGANVLTF. The CDR3 DNA follows: TGCGCCAGCAGCCAAAGACAGGACTCATACTCTGGGGCCAACGTCCTGACTTTC.